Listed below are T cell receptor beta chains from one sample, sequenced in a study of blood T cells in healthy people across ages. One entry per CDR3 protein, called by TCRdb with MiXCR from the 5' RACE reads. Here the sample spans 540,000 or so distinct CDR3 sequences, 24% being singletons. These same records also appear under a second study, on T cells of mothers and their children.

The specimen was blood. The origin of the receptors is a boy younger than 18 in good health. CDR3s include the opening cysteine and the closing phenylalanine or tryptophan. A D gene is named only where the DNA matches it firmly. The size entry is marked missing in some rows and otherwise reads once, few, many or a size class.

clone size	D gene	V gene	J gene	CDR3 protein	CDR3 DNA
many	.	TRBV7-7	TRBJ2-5	CASSFRTGTHQETQYF	TGTGCTAGCAGCTTTAGGACCGGGACACATCAAGAGACCCAGTACTTC
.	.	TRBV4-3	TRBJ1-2	CASSQEAGGVGGYTF	TGCGCCAGCAGCCAAGAGGCCGGGGGGGTAGGAGGCTACACCTTC
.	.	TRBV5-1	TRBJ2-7	CASSVLGLPSYDEQYF	TGCGCCAGCAGCGTCCTCGGACTTCCCTCCTACGACGAGCAGTACTTC
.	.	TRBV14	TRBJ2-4	CASSQEGIKNIQYF	TGTGCCAGCAGCCAAGAGGGGATAAAAAACATTCAGTACTTC
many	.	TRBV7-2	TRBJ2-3	CASSWPPDTQYF	TGTGCCAGCAGCTGGCCGCCGGATACGCAGTATTTT
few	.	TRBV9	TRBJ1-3	CASSLDNSGNTIYF	TGTGCCAGCAGCTTAGACAACTCTGGAAACACCATATATTTT
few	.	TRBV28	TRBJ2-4	CASSSPAAYRTKNIQYF	TGTGCCAGCAGTTCCCCCGCTGCCTACAGGACCAAAAACATTCAGTACTTC
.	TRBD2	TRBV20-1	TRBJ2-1	CSAGVSLAAYNEQFF	TGCAGTGCTGGAGTCTCACTAGCGGCATACAATGAGCAGTTCTTC
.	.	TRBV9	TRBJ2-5	CASSGVPDRSETQYF	TGTGCCAGCAGCGGTGTACCCGACCGGTCGGAGACCCAGTACTTC
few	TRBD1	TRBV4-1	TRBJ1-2	CASSQTGQGNYGYTF	TGCGCCAGCAGCCAGACGGGACAGGGTAACTATGGCTACACCTTC
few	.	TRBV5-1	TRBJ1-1	CASSHAGQLVVAFF	TGCGCCAGCAGCCACGCCGGACAGCTGGTAGTCGCTTTCTTT
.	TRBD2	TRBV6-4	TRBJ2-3	CASSRLAGGQDTRYF	TGTGCCAGCAGTCGACTAGCGGGGGGCCAAGATACGCGGTATTTT
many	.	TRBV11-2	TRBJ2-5	CASSPRGGSLVETQYF	TGTGCCAGCAGCCCCAGGGGCGGGAGTTTGGTAGAGACCCAGTACTTC
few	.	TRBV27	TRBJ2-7	CASSGTSLVWSGPSSYEQYF	TGTGCCAGCAGTGGGACGTCACTTGTTTGGTCGGGGCCCAGCTCCTACGAGCAGTACTTC
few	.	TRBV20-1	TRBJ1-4	CSARDGPGEKLFF	TGCAGTGCTAGAGATGGACCGGGGGAAAAACTGTTTTTT
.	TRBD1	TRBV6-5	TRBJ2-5	CASSSRQGTEQYF	TGTGCCAGCAGTTCGAGACAGGGGACGGAGCAGTACTTC
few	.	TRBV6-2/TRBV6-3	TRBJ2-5	CASSRRDGKGETQYF	TGTGCCAGCAGTCGGCGTGACGGGAAGGGAGAGACCCAGTACTTC
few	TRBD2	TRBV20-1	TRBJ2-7	CSARRLAGDTYEQYF	TGCAGTGCTAGACGCCTAGCGGGGGATACCTACGAGCAGTACTTC
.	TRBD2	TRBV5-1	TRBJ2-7	CASSLTAGASGFDEQYF	TGCGCCAGCAGCCTAACCGCGGGGGCTAGCGGGTTTGACGAGCAGTACTTC
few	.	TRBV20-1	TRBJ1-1	CSARPTREAFF	TGCAGTGCTAGACCGACAAGGGAAGCTTTCTTT
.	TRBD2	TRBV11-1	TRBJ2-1	CATAPGLAGAHNEQFF	TGTGCCACAGCCCCGGGACTAGCGGGAGCCCACAATGAGCAGTTCTTC
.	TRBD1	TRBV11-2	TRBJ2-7	CASSPGQGGRFNEQYF	TGTGCCAGCAGCCCAGGACAGGGAGGAAGATTTAACGAGCAGTACTTC
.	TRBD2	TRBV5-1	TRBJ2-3	CASSLVLAGAADTQYF	TGCGCCAGCAGCTTGGTCCTAGCGGGAGCGGCAGATACGCAGTATTTT
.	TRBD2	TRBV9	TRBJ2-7	CASSVGGGIYEQYF	TGTGCCAGCAGCGTAGGCGGGGGGATCTACGAGCAGTACTTC
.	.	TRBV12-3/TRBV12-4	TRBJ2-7	CASSLEQVREQYF	TGTGCCAGCAGTTTAGAACAGGTCCGCGAGCAGTACTTC
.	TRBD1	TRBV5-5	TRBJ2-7	CASRSSNALRATGTYEQYF	TGTGCCAGCCGCTCCTCTAACGCCTTGCGGGCGACAGGGACCTACGAGCAGTACTTC
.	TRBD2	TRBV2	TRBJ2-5	CASSFGTSGAQETQYF	TGTGCCAGCAGTTTCGGGACTAGCGGGGCCCAAGAGACCCAGTACTTC